The present TCR beta chain was sequenced within a study of T cell responses to AZD1222 COVID-19 vaccine. The repertoire was sequenced with immunoSEQ multiplex PCR; TCRdb's copy has only in-frame clones and lacks some. Among approximately 100,000 clones listed, around 87% were seen once. The count of this clone is one. Its cognate antigen is unknown. Trimming removed 4 bases at V and 3 bases at J, with 12 bases between. The CDR3 has 14 residues. Germline lookup yields CDR1 ENHRY and CDR2 SYGVKD. Study findings and constraints: No repertoire was sampled before or during the peak T cell response, only after it. In a largely white British group with more females than males, clonal diversity was possibly underestimated.

The sequence was obtained from an adult who received the AZD1222 COVID-19 vaccine. The material was peripheral blood, obtained 28 days after the second AZD1222 dose. The chain combines TRBV10-3 with TRBJ1-1, with D perhaps TRBD1 (5 bases). CDR3 coding DNA: TGTGCCATCAGTGTGCAGGGCAGTGACACTGAAGCTTTCTTT. Its translation: CAISVQGSDTEAFF.